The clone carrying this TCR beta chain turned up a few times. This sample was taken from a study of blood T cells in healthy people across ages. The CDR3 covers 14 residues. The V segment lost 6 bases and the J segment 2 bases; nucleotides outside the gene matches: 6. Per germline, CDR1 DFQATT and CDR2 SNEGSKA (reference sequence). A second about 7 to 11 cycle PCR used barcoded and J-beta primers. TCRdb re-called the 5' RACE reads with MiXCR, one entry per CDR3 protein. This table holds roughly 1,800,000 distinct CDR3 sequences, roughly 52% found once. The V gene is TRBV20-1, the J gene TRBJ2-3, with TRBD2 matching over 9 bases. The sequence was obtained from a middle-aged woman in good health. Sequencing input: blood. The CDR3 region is CSARTSVSTDTQYF. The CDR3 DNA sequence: TGCAGTGCGCGGACTAGCGTTTCCACAGATACGCAGTATTTT.